Reported below is one T cell receptor (beta chain). These data originate in a study of Ad26.COV2.S vaccination and SARS-CoV-2 variants. The treatment was: roughly 19 received Ad26.COV2.S at low or high dose, single or two shots; 5 received placebo; per-sample allocation not given. Day 63 after the first injection of vaccine or placebo was the sampling time. The protocol was immunoSEQ multiplex PCR, while the TCRdb copy is restricted to in-frame clones and leaves out a portion. The data show some 330,000 clones, with 85% to 90% seen just once and about 5% held by the top ten. V lost 0 bases and J lost 4; bases outside the gene matches: 5. This CDR3 has 15 amino acids. Germline V gene sequence: CDR1 SGHRS, CDR2 YFSETQ.

The clonotype was recovered from a person aged 18-65 years who received the Ad26.COV2.S COVID-19 vaccine or a placebo. The V gene is TRBV5-1, the J gene TRBJ2-3, with 7 positions matching TRBD1. Material: peripheral blood, obtained in a trial of Ad26.COV2.S vaccine versus placebo. CDR3 sequence (DNA): TGCGCCAGCAGCTTGGACAAGGGGGCTTCAGATACGCAGTATTTT. Translated: CASSLDKGASDTQYF.